Reported below is one T cell receptor (beta chain). CDR1 and CDR2 from the germline V gene are MNHEY and SMNVEV (reference sequence). Trimming shortened V by 4 bases and J by 6 bases, and 12 bases separated the two germline ends. The length of the CDR3 is 13 residues. Clones were read by immunoSEQ multiplex PCR, and TCRdb kept only the in-frame ones, dropping some. This repertoire shows 74,000 or so clones, more than 75% found once; its top ten account for approximately 2.1%. This sample is drawn from a study of OX40 agonist ivuxolimab in advanced cancers. As for the study in general: Patients received the agonistic anti-OX40 (CD134) antibody ivuxolimab.

The TCR sequence derives from an adult with an advanced solid tumor such as melanoma, head and neck, liver or kidney cancer. This chain joins TRBV27 and TRBJ1-2; D is undetermined. The sample was CD4+ or CD8+ T cells sorted from blood, taken in a trial of the OX40 agonist ivuxolimab. DNA for the CDR3: TGTGCCAGCAGTTCCTCGAAAAGGGATGGCTACACCTTC. Translating it yields CASSSSKRDGYTF.